This T cell receptor (beta chain) was captured by sequencing in a study of cytomegalovirus exposure and HLA in healthy donors. Study conclusions and caveats: One later analysis reportedly identified an Asian-associated ancestry cluster that showed fewer N-insertions than the approximately 670-donor mean. As was reported, the HLA-A and HLA-B alleles of most subjects were accurately predicted from TCR beta sequences. Listed as cytomegalovirus-associated were over 150 TCR beta chains.

Comments on this clone: The antigen is undetermined.

CDR3 length: 15 amino acids. V lost 2 bases to trimming and J lost 2 bases, with 12 bases between them. From germline, CDR1 is LGHNA and CDR2 YNFKEQ. PCR primers comprised 60 Vbeta and 13 Jbeta primers. The data were produced by immunoSEQ multiplex PCR, yet TCRdb's version contains in-frame clones alone and is incomplete. The sample has tens of thousands of clones. The rearrangement uses TRBV4-2 and TRBJ2-5; TRBD1 is a possible D gene (6 bases). The sample consisted of PBMCs. The source of this sequence is a man between 25 and 39 years old in good health and CMV-seronegative. Here the CDR3 reads CASSQKRGTQETQYF. CDR3 DNA: TGTGCCAGCAGCCAAAAAAGAGGGACACAAGAGACCCAGTACTTC.